This T cell receptor (beta chain) was obtained from a study of shared clonotypes between healthy human individuals. Study as a whole: Per donor, CD8 memory used one plate, CD8 naive used two, CD4 memory used three and CD4 naive used three.

Looked up from germline, CDR1 is MNHEY and CDR2 is SMNVEV (reference sequence). CDR3 length: 11 amino acids. Between the trimmed V and J ends, which lost 3 bases and 5 bases, there was a span of 5 bases. Participating donors were healthy, HIV-negative adults free of recent acute infections or vaccinations. The investigators split CD4+ cells into a CD45RA+ naive subset and a CD45RA-negative memory subset. Profiling relied on immunoSEQ multiplex PCR, and the TCRdb table lists in-frame clones only, not all of them. The sample records a few million clones, roughly 90% being singletons. Sequenced: naive CD4+ T cells from PBMCs. The subset is: CD45RA+ positively selected. The chain couples TRBV27 to TRBJ2-7; no firm D call. The clonotype comes from a man younger than 30 in good health. Some clones in this sample may be carry-over from other donors' samples. This CDR3 is CASSFSNEQYF. The CDR3 DNA sequence: TGTGCCAGCAGTTTTAGTAACGAGCAGTACTTC.